The source of this TCR beta chain is a study of shared clonotypes between healthy human individuals. Measured with immunoSEQ multiplex PCR; TCRdb has only the in-frame clones, and not every one. The profile covers some 490,000 clones, with around 80% appearing a single time and approximately 12% taken by the ten largest. Between the trimmed V and J ends, which lost 0 bases and 3 bases, there was a span of 13 bases. Looked up from germline, CDR1 is SGDLS and CDR2 is YYNGEE. The CDR3 is made up of 16 amino acids. The rearrangement joins TRBV9 to TRBJ1-3; D is undetermined. The sequenced sample was PBMCs. The sequence came from a woman aged 40 to 49 in good health. Some clones in this sample may be carry-over from other donors' samples. CDR3 DNA sequence: TGTGCCAGCAGCGTAGAGGGCGGCCCGGGTGGAAACACCATATATTTT. Its protein is CASSVEGGPGGNTIYF.